This is a list of T cell receptor beta chains from one sample in a study of regulatory T cells in long-lasting Graves disease. TCRdb analysed the multiplex PCR reads with MiXCR anew, one entry per CDR3 protein. The top ten clones hold under 55% of a sample with more than 650,000 distinct CDR3 sequences, approximately 29% of them seen once. Sequencing used peripheral blood mononuclear cells (PBMCs), obtained when the disease was refractory, from a patient treated with antithyroid drugs. These TCRs come from a female donor with Graves disease. The CDR3 runs from the conserved cysteine through the conserved F or W. The D gene is left open where the match is weak. Clone size, where shown, is once, few, many, or a class for clones that have expanded.

j_gene | abundance | d_gene | v_gene | CDR3nt | CDR3aa
TRBJ2-3 | many | TRBD2 | TRBV11-2 | TGTGCCAGCAGCTCCCGGACTAGCGGGAGTGCAGATACGCAGTATTTT | CASSSRTSGSADTQYF
TRBJ2-1 | - | - | TRBV12-3/TRBV12-4 | TGTGCCAGCAGTTTGCGGATATCATTCAATGAGCAGTTCTTC | CASSLRISFNEQFF
TRBJ1-1 | many | TRBD1 | TRBV15 | TGTGCCACCAGCACAGGACAGGGGACAAACACTGAAGCTTTCTTT | CATSTGQGTNTEAFF
TRBJ2-7 | few | TRBD2 | TRBV6-1 | TGTGCCAGCATCCCTGAGGGACTAGCGGGAGAACGGGAGCAGTACTTC | CASIPEGLAGEREQYF
TRBJ2-6 | few | - | TRBV5-1 | TGCGCCAGCAGGGGCTGGGGAGGGGCCAACGTCCTGACTTTC | CASRGWGGANVLTF
TRBJ2-7 | - | TRBD2 | TRBV5-1 | TGCGCCAGCGCCGGACTAGCGGGAGGGCCGGGTGAGCAGTACTTC | CASAGLAGGPGEQYF
TRBJ1-6 | - | TRBD1 | TRBV6-1 | TGTGCCAGCAGTGGACGGGACAGGAGAATATATTCACCCCTCCACTTT | CASSGRDRRIYSPLHF
TRBJ2-1 | - | - | TRBV7-9 | TGTGCCAGCAGCCCCACGTACTCTTCGGTGAATGAGCAGTTCTTC | CASSPTYSSVNEQFF
TRBJ2-7 | few | - | TRBV5-5 | TGTGCCAGCAGCTTTACAGGTTCCTTATCCTACGAGCAGTACTTC | CASSFTGSLSYEQYF
TRBJ2-2 | - | TRBD2 | TRBV9 | TGTGCCAGCAGCGTCGGGACTAGTAGGGTCGCCGGGGAGCTGTTTTTT | CASSVGTSRVAGELFF
TRBJ2-7 | - | - | TRBV6-1 | TGTGCCAGCACCACTAGCACCCCCTACGAGCAGTACTTC | CASTTSTPYEQYF
TRBJ2-5 | many | TRBD2 | TRBV6-9 | TGTGCCAGCAGTTTCTTGGCTAGCGGCTACCAAGAGACCCAGTACTTC | CASSFLASGYQETQYF
TRBJ2-6 | many | - | TRBV15 | TGTGCCACCAGCACAGGGTCCTCTGGGGCCAACGTCCTGACTTTC | CATSTGSSGANVLTF
TRBJ1-1 | - | - | TRBV4-1 | TGCGCCAGCAGCCCCGGGGCTCGCAGATCCACCAGGGAAGCTTTCTTT | CASSPGARRSTREAFF
TRBJ2-2 | - | TRBD2 | TRBV7-3 | TGTGCCAGCAGCTTAAGGGGGCTGACTAGCCCGCTAGCGGGCTACACCGGGGAGCTGTTTTTT | CASSLRGLTSPLAGYTGELFF
TRBJ1-5 | few | TRBD1 | TRBV3-1 | TGTGCCAGCAGCCCCGGGACAGGGGATCAGCCCCAGCATTTT | CASSPGTGDQPQHF
TRBJ1-1 | - | - | TRBV3-1 | TGTGCCAGCAGCCAAGGAAGGGTACTTTCTGAAGCTTCCTTT | CASSQGRVLSEASF
TRBJ1-2 | - | - | TRBV20-1 | TGCAGTGCTAGACTGCCAGTCTATGGCTACACCTTC | CSARLPVYGYTF
TRBJ1-5 | - | TRBD1 | TRBV19 | TGTGCCAGCTCCAATTTTGGACAGGGGAATCAGCCCCAGCATTTT | CASSNFGQGNQPQHF
TRBJ1-2 | few | - | TRBV19 | TGTGCCAGTAAGGACAGACTCTATGGCTACACCTTC | CASKDRLYGYTF
TRBJ1-1 | - | - | TRBV5-1 | TGCGCCAGCAGACAGGAGACGAACACTGAAGCTTTCTTT | CASRQETNTEAFF
TRBJ2-7 | - | TRBD2 | TRBV20-1 | TGCAGTGCTAGAAAGGGGGGGACTAGCGGGGAGTACGAGCAGTACTTC | CSARKGGTSGEYEQYF
TRBJ1-6 | - | - | TRBV6-5 | TGTGCCAGCAGTTACGGCCCGCCAAATTCACCCCTCCACTTT | CASSYGPPNSPLHF
TRBJ1-5 | few | TRBD1 | TRBV28 | TGTGCCAGCAGTTTGGGAGGGGGCGATCGTCAGCCCCAGCATTTT | CASSLGGGDRQPQHF
TRBJ2-7 | few | - | TRBV12-3/TRBV12-4 | TGTGCCAGCAGCACAGGACATTCTCCCCAGTACTTC | CASSTGHSPQYF
TRBJ1-6 | - | - | TRBV20-1 | TGCAGTGCTATTGTAGGGGCGGAACGATATAATTCACCCCTCCACTTT | CSAIVGAERYNSPLHF
TRBJ2-3 | - | TRBD2 | TRBV6-1 | TGTGCCAGCAGTAGAGGACTAGCGGGAACCGATACGCAGTATTTT | CASSRGLAGTDTQYF
TRBJ1-2 | once | - | TRBV5-1 | TGCGCCAGTCAGGCCGGGACATATAACTATGGCTACACCTTC | CASQAGTYNYGYTF
TRBJ1-6 | - | - | TRBV5-1 | TGCGCCAGCAGCTTGGAACGACAGTATAATTCACCCCTCCACTTT | CASSLERQYNSPLHF
TRBJ2-7 | many | - | TRBV28 | TGTGCCAGCAGTTTCAGCGCGGCCTACGAGCAGTACTTC | CASSFSAAYEQYF
TRBJ1-3 | few | - | TRBV6-1 | TGTGCCAGCAGCCAACAGCGGGGCGCTGGAAACACCATATATTTT | CASSQQRGAGNTIYF
TRBJ1-5 | - | - | TRBV10-3 | TGTGCCATCAGTGAAGGGAGTCAGCCCCAGCATTTT | CAISEGSQPQHF
TRBJ2-7 | - | - | TRBV6-2/TRBV6-3 | TGTGCCAGCAGTGATGGACAGAAAATCTACGAGCAGTACTTC | CASSDGQKIYEQYF
TRBJ1-2 | once | - | TRBV27 | TGTGCCAGCAGTTTAATTGGGGTGGAGAATGGCTACACCTTC | CASSLIGVENGYTF
TRBJ1-1 | many | - | TRBV28 | TGTGCCAGCAGATGCGATTTCTTT | CASRCDFF
TRBJ1-1 | many | - | TRBV2 | TGTGCCAGCAGTGTTAAGGGGAGGGACACTGAAGCTTTCTTT | CASSVKGRDTEAFF
TRBJ2-2 | many | - | TRBV28 | TGTGCCAGCAGTCTACGACCCGCCGGGACATTTAACCCCGGGGAGCTGTTTTTT | CASSLRPAGTFNPGELFF
TRBJ1-2 | few | TRBD1 | TRBV6-1 | TGTGCCAGCAGCAAATTGGCCGACAGGGGCTATGGCTACACCTTC | CASSKLADRGYGYTF
TRBJ1-6 | - | - | TRBV6-1 | TGTGCCAGCAGCGGCCCGGGAAGGGCGAATTCACCCCTCCACTTT | CASSGPGRANSPLHF
TRBJ1-5 | many | - | TRBV2 | TGTGCCAGCAGTAATAGACAGCCTAGCAATCAGCCCCAGCATTTT | CASSNRQPSNQPQHF
TRBJ2-2 | many | TRBD2 | TRBV12-3/TRBV12-4 | TGTGCCAGCAGCCATAGGGACCCGGGACTAGCGGGACCGCTGTTTTTT | CASSHRDPGLAGPLFF
TRBJ1-2 | - | - | TRBV5-1 | TGCGCCAGCAGCTTGGAGGGTAGGCAGCGAAACTATGGCTACACCTTC | CASSLEGRQRNYGYTF
TRBJ1-2 | - | - | TRBV7-9 | TGTGCCAGCAGCTTAGTCGGGATTAACTATGGCTACACCTTC | CASSLVGINYGYTF
TRBJ2-7 | - | TRBD2 | TRBV29-1 | TGCAGCGTTAAGGGACTAGCGGGAGGAGGGGGGATGTACGAGCAGTACTTC | CSVKGLAGGGGMYEQYF
TRBJ2-2 | few | - | TRBV12-3/TRBV12-4 | TGTGCCAGCAGTTCCCATGACACCGGGGAGCTGTTTTTT | CASSSHDTGELFF
TRBJ2-7 | - | - | TRBV7-9 | TGTGCCAGCAGCTTAGGGGCGACAGGACCTTACTACGAGCAGTACTTC | CASSLGATGPYYEQYF
TRBJ2-7 | - | - | TRBV12-3/TRBV12-4 | TGTGCCTGCAGTAGGGACGCCTACGAGCAGTACTTC | CACSRDAYEQYF